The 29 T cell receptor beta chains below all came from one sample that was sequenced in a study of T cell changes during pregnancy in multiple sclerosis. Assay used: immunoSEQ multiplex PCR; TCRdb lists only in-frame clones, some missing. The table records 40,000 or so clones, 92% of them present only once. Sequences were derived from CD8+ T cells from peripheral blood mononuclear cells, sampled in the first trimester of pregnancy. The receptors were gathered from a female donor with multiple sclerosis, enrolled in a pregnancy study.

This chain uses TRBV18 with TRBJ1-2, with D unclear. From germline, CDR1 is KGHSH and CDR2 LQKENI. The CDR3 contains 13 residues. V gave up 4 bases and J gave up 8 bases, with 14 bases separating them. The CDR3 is CASSQGGLEGYTF. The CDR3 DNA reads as TGTGCCAGCTCACAGGGAGGATTAGAGGGCTACACCTTC.

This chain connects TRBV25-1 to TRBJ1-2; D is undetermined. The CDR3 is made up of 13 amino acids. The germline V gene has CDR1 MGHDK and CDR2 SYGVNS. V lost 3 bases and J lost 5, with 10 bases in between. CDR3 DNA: TGTGCCAGCAGTGAGGGCCCTCCATATGGCTACACCTTC. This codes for CASSEGPPYGYTF.

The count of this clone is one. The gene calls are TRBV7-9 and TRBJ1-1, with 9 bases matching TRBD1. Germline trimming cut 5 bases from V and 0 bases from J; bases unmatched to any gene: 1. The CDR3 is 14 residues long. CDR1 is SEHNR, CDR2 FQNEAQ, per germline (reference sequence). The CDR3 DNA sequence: TGTGCCAGCAGCCGACAGGGGGTGAACACTGAAGCTTTCTTT. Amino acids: CASSRQGVNTEAFF. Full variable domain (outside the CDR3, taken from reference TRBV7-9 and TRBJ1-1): DTGVSQNPRHKITKRGQNVTFRCDPISEHNRLYWYRQTLGQGPEFLTYFQNEAQLEKSRLLSDRFSAERPKGSFSTLEIQRTEQGDSAMYLCASSRQGVNTEAFFGQGTRLTVV.

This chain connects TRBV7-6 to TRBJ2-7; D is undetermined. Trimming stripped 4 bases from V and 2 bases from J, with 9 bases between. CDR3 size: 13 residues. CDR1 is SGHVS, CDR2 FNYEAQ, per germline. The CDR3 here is CASSSNEPYEQYF. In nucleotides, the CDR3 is TGTGCCAGCAGCTCTAATGAACCCTACGAGCAGTACTTC.

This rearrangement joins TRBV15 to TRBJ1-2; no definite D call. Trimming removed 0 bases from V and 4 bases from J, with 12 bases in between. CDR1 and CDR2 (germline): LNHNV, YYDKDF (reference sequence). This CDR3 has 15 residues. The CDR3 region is CATSRDLSTSYGYTF. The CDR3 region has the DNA TGTGCCACCAGCAGAGATCTATCTACGAGCTATGGCTACACCTTC.

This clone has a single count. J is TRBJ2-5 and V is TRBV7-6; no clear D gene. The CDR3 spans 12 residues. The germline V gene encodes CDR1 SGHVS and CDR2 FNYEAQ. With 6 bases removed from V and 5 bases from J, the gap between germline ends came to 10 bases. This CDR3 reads CASSSAGETQYF. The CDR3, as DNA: TGTGCCAGCAGTTCTGCCGGGGAGACCCAGTACTTC.

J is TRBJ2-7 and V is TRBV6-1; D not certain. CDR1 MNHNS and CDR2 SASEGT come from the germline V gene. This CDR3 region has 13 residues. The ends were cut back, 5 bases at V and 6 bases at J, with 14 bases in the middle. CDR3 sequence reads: CASSTDKSSEQYF. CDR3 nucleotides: TGTGCCAGCAGTACAGACAAGTCCAGCGAGCAGTACTTC.

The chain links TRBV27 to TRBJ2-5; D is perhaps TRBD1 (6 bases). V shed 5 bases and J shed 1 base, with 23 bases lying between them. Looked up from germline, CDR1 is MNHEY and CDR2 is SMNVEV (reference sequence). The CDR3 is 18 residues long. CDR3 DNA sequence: TGTGCCAGCAGTGGCTCGGTGCCCCCCTGGGGGCTCCAAGAGACCCAGTACTTC. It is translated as CASSGSVPPWGLQETQYF.

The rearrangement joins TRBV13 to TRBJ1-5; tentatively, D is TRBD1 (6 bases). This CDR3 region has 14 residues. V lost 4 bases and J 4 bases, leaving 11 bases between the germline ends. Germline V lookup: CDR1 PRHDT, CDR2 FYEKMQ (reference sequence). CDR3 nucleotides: TGTGCCAGCAGCTCGGGAGGGGGAAATCAGCCCCAGCATTTT. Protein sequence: CASSSGGGNQPQHF. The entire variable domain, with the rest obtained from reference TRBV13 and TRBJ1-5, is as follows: AAGVIQSPRHLIKEKRETATLKCYPIPRHDTVYWYQQGPGQDPQFLISFYEKMQSDKGSIPDRFSAQQFSDYHSELNMSSLELGDSALYFCASSSGGGNQPQHFGDGTRLSIL.

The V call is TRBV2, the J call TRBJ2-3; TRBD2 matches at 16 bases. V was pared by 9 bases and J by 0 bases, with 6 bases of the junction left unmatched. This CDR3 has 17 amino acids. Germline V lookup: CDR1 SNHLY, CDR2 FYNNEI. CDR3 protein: CARTGTSGGVSTDTQYF. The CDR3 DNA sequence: TGTGCCAGAACCGGGACTAGCGGGGGGGTGAGCACAGATACGCAGTATTTT. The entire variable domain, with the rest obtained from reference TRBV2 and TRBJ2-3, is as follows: EPEVTQTPSHQVTQMGQEVILRCVPISNHLYFYWYRQILGQKVEFLVSFYNNEISEKSEIFDDQFSVERPDGSNFTLKIRSTKLEDSAMYFCARTGTSGGVSTDTQYFGPGTRLTVL.

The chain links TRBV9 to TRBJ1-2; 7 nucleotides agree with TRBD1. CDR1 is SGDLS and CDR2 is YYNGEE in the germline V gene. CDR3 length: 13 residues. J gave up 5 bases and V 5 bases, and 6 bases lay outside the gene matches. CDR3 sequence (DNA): TGTGCCAGCAGAGACACAGGGGATTATGGCTACACCTTC. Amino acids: CASRDTGDYGYTF.

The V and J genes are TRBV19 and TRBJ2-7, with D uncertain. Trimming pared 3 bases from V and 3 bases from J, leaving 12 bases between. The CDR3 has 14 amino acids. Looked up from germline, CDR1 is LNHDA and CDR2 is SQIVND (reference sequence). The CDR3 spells CASSMGPLGYEQYF. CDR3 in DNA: TGTGCCAGTAGTATGGGCCCCCTTGGCTACGAGCAGTACTTC.

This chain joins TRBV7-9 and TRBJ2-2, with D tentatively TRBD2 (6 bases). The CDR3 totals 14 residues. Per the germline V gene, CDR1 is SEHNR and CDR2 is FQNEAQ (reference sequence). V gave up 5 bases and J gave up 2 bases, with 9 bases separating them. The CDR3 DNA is TGTGCCAGCAGCCAGGGACTTAACACCGGGGAGCTGTTTTTT. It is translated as CASSQGLNTGELFF.

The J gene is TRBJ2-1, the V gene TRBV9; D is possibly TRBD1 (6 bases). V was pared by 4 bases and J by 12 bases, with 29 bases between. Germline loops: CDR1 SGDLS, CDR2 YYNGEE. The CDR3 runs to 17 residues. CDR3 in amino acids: CASSPPSGDDRRGGQFF. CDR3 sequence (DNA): TGTGCCAGCAGCCCACCCTCCGGCGACGATCGCAGAGGGGGGCAGTTCTTC.

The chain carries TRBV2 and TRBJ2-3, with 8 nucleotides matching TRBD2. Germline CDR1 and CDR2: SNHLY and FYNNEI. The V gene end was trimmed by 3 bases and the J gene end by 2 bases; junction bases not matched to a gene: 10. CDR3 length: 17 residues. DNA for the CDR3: TGTGCCAGCAGTGATTATTCCCGGACTAGCTTCACAGATACGCAGTATTTT. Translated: CASSDYSRTSFTDTQYF. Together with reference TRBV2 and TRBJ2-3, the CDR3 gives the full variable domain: EPEVTQTPSHQVTQMGQEVILRCVPISNHLYFYWYRQILGQKVEFLVSFYNNEISEKSEIFDDQFSVERPDGSNFTLKIRSTKLEDSAMYFCASSDYSRTSFTDTQYFGPGTRLTVL.

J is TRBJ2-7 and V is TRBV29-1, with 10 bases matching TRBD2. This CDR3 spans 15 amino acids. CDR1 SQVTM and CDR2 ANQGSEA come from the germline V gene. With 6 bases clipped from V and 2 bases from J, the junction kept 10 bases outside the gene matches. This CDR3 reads CSVVGWTSGTYEQYF. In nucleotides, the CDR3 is TGCAGCGTGGTGGGTTGGACTAGCGGAACCTACGAGCAGTACTTC.

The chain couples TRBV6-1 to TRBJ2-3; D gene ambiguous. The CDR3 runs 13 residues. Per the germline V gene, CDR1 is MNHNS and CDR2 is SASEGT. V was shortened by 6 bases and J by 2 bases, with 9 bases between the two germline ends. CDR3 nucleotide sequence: TGTGCCAGCAGCGACTTCCCCACAGATACGCAGTATTTT. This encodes CASSDFPTDTQYF.

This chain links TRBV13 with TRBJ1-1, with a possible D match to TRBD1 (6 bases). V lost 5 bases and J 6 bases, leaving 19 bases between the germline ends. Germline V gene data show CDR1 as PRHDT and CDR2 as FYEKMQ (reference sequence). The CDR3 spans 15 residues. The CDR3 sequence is CASSDYRAPEPEAFF. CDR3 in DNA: TGTGCCAGCAGCGACTACAGGGCCCCGGAGCCTGAAGCTTTCTTT.

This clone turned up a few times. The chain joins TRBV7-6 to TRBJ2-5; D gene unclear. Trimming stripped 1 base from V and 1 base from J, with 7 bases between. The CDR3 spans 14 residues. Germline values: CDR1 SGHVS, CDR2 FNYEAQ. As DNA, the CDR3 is TGTGCCAGCAGCTTAGGCCCAGGCCAAGAGACCCAGTACTTC. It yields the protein CASSLGPGQETQYF.

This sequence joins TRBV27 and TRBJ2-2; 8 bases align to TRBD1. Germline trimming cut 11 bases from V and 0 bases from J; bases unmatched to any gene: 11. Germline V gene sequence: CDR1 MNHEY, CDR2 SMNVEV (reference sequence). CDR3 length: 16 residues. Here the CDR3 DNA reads TGTGCCGCCCGACAGGGGTTTCTCTCGAACACCGGGGAGCTGTTTTTT. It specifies CAARQGFLSNTGELFF.

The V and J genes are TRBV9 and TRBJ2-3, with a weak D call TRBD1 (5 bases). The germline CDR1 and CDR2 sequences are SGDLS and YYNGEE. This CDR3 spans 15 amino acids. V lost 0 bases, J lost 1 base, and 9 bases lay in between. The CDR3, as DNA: TGTGCCAGCAGCGTAGATGGCAGGGGCACAGATACGCAGTATTTT. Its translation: CASSVDGRGTDTQYF.

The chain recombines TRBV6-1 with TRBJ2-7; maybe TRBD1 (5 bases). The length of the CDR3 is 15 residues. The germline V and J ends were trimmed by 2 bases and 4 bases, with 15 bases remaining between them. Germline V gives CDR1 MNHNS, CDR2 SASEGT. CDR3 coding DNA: TGTGCCAGCAGTGAATTGGACATGGCAGATTACGAGCAGTACTTC. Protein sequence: CASSELDMADYEQYF.

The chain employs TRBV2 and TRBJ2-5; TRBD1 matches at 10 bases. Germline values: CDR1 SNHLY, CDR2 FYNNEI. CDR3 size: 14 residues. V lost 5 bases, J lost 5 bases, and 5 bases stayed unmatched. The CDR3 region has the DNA TGTGCCAGCAGTTCTGGGACAGGGGCTGAGACCCAGTACTTC. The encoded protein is CASSSGTGAETQYF.

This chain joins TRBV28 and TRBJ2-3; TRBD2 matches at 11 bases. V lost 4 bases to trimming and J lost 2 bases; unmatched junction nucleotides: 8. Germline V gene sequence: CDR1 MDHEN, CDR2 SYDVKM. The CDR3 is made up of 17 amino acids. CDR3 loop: CASSSPLAGGVTDTQYF. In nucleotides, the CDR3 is TGTGCCAGCAGTTCGCCCTTAGCGGGGGGGGTCACAGATACGCAGTATTTT.

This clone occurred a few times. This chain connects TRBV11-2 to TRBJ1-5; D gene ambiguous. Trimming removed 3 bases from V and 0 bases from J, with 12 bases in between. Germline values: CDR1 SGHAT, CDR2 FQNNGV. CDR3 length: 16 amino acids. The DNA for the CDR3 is TGTGCCAGCAGCTTTGACACAGCCTATAGCAATCAGCCCCAGCATTTT. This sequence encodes CASSFDTAYSNQPQHF.

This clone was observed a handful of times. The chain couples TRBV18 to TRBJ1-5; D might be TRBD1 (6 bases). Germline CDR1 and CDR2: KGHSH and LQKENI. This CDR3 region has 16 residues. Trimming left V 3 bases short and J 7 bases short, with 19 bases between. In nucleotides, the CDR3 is TGTGCCAGCTCACCCCCGGGATCCAGGGGAATGCAGCCCCAGCATTTT. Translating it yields CASSPPGSRGMQPQHF.

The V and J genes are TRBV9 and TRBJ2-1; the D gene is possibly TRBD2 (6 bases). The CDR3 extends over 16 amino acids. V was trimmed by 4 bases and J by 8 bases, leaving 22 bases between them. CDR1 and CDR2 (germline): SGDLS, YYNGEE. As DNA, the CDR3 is TGTGCCAGCAGCACCCCCCGCGGCGGGGCTTCCGATGAGCAGTTCTTC. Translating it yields CASSTPRGGASDEQFF.

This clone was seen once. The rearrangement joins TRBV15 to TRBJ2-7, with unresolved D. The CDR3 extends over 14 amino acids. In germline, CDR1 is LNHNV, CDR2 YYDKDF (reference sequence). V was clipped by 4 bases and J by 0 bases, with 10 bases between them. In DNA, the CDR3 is TGTGCCACCAGCAATCCAGGCCCCTCCTACGAGCAGTACTTC. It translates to CATSNPGPSYEQYF.

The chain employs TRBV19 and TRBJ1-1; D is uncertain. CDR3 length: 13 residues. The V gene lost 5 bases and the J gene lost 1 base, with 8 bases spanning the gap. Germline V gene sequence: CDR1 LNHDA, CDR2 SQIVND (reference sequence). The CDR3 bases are TGTGCCAGTAGTTGGGCAGAGAACACTGAAGCTTTCTTT. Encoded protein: CASSWAENTEAFF.